This record covers a single T cell receptor beta chain. This entry belongs to a study of blood T cell repertoires in COVID-19. Study-wide background: There were acute and convalescent COVID-19 samples, and they came from the United States, Italy and Spain.

V lost 2 bases, J lost 0 bases, and 6 bases stayed unmatched. CDR1 and CDR2 (germline): ENHRY, SYGVKD. There are 18 residues in the CDR3. Original analysis: It was from reference gene primer amplification that nucleated cell counts were estimated. Sequenced by immunoSEQ multiplex PCR; TCRdb stores in-frame clones only, minus some. V, J and clone size derive from that table, while D and trimming were established from the DNA sequence. The table has several thousand clones, more than 80% seen once. This chain links TRBV10-3 with TRBJ2-3; TRBD2 matches 12 bases. The sequence derives from a human donor with active COVID-19. The donor label of this sample is uncertain. The specimen was peripheral blood. CDR3 sequence: CAISERLAGVRSTDTQYF. As DNA, the CDR3 is TGTGCCATCAGTGAGAGACTAGCGGGAGTGCGAAGCACAGATACGCAGTATTTT.